This T cell receptor (beta chain) stems from a study of T cell clonotyping in hematopoietic cell transplantation. About the research overall: Pretransplant recipient samples were taken after cytoreduction.

TCRdb's copy holds only in-frame clones and misses some; the assay was immunoSEQ multiplex PCR. The sample includes tens of thousands of clones, approximately 95% seen only once; the top ten take roughly 1.5%. CDR1 and CDR2 from the germline V gene are SQVTM and ANQGSEA. The CDR3 has 11 amino acids. With 7 bases removed from V and 2 bases from J, the gap between germline ends came to 8 bases. In the case of this clone: Its specificity is not known.

Time point given: recipient sample about 28 days before transplant, after cytoreduction. Blood collection times were about day -28 and days 30, 100, 180 posttransplant. Study observations and caveats: Broader posttransplant TCR repertoire diversity was predicted by graft donor and pretransplant recipient Inverse Simpson Index values. Recipient TCR diversity dropped after transplant; expanded clonotypes rose from day 30 to 180.

The rearrangement links TRBV29-1 to TRBJ1-1, with D possibly TRBD1 on 5 matching bases. This receptor was taken from a woman in her forties or fifties with acute myeloid leukemia. Some clones in this sample may be carry-over from other donors' samples. The sequencing used peripheral blood mononuclear cells, collected before stem cell transplant. In DNA, the CDR3 is TGCAGCGGACAGACAAACACTGAAGCTTTCTTT. It is translated as CSGQTNTEAFF.